This T cell receptor (beta chain) comes out of a study of blood T cell repertoires in COVID-19. Overall study: T cells, B-cell-depleted T cells, or PBMCs supplied cDNA or gDNA.

Assay: immunoSEQ multiplex PCR; the TCRdb copy retains only in-frame clones and omits some. This sample has 30,000 to 40,000 clones, with around 79% found just once. The J segment lost 10 bases and the V segment lost 5 bases, leaving 13 bases of the junction unmatched. The V gene's germline CDR1 is SGHTA and CDR2 FQGTGA. The CDR3 extends over 15 amino acids. The clonotype was recovered from a man aged 65 to 79 with acute or convalescent COVID-19. Sequenced material: peripheral blood. The rearrangement joins TRBV7-3 to TRBJ2-1; 8 bases line up with TRBD2. The CDR3 DNA sequence: TGTGCCAGCAGCGCAACCGGGACTAGGGGCGAGGAGCAGTTCTTC. It yields the protein CASSATGTRGEEQFF.